This T cell receptor beta chain was captured in a study of breast tumors, draining lymph nodes, adjacent tissues. This clonotype came up a few times. Its antigen is as yet unknown. Study observations and caveats: Tumor and nontumor repertoires were significantly more similar in luminal-like than in basal-like breast cancer.

TCRdb re-derived calls from the multiplex PCR reads in MiXCR, one entry per CDR3 protein. The sample consists of roughly 260,000 distinct CDR3 sequences, 30% of them appearing once. The lymph nodes were axillary draining lymph nodes from breast cancer patients. Germline V lookup: CDR1 SGHDT, CDR2 YYEEEE. The CDR3 is 16 amino acids. V gave up 5 bases and J gave up 0 bases, with 18 bases separating them. This TCR was recovered from a female donor with breast cancer. Some clones in this sample may be carry-over from other donors' samples. V usage is TRBV5-6 and J usage is TRBJ2-7; a possible D gene is TRBD1 (6 bases). The sequencing sample was made of axillary lymph node tissue. The CDR3 region is CASRAGTPLSSYEQYF. The DNA for the CDR3 is TGTGCCAGCAGGGCCGGGACACCACTGAGCTCCTACGAGCAGTACTTC.